Listed here are 16 T cell receptor beta chains from one sample, sequenced in a study of T cells in Graves' hyperthyroidism and ophthalmopathy. RNA transcripts served as the template for amplifying TCR beta CDR3 regions. TCR CDR3 underwent first-round RT-PCR with the HTBI primer set. A single record per CDR3 protein comes from TCRdb applying MiXCR to the multiplex PCR reads. Of nearly 600,000 distinct CDR3 sequences in the sample, approximately 14% are singletons; the top ten hold roughly 5.7%. Sequencing input: blood. The receptors were gathered from a woman under 40 with Graves' hyperthyroidism that later progressed to Graves' ophthalmopathy.

The sample holds many counts of this clonotype. This sequence joins TRBV30 and TRBJ1-1; 7 nucleotides align to TRBD1. This CDR3 contains 20 residues. The V segment lost 2 bases and the J segment 3 bases; nucleotides outside the gene matches: 24. Per the germline V gene, CDR1 is GTSNPN and CDR2 is SVGIG (reference sequence). The CDR3 sequence: CAWSFAPLLQGRLSDTEAFF. CDR3 nucleotides: TGTGCCTGGAGTTTCGCTCCTCTTTTACAGGGGCGCCTTTCGGACACTGAAGCTTTCTTT.

There are many counts of this clonotype. The chain joins TRBV28 to TRBJ2-5; either TRBD1 or TRBD2 may supply D (5 bases each). Trimming removed 6 bases from V and 7 bases from J, with 15 bases in between. The CDR3 extends over 13 amino acids. Germline CDR1 reads MDHEN; CDR2 reads SYDVKM. This chain's CDR3 is CASSRDGSGTQYF. In DNA form, the CDR3 reads TGTGCCAGCAGCAGGGACGGCAGTGGGACCCAGTACTTC. The entire variable domain, with the rest obtained from reference TRBV28 and TRBJ2-5, is as follows: DVKVTQSSRYLVKRTGEKVFLECVQDMDHENMFWYRQDPGLGLRLIYFSYDVKMKEKGDIPEGYSVSREKKERFSLILESASTNQTSMYLCASSRDGSGTQYFGPGTRLLVL.

The table lists this clonotype with many counts. The gene calls are TRBV10-3 and TRBJ2-1; 10 bases map to TRBD2. The germline V gene has CDR1 ENHRY and CDR2 SYGVKD. The CDR3 is 17 residues long. The junction had 12 bases not matched to a gene; V was cut back by 3 bases and J by 7 bases. The chain's CDR3 is CAISEMRAGGPVNEQFF. CDR3 nucleotide sequence: TGTGCCATCAGTGAAATGAGAGCGGGAGGGCCCGTGAATGAGCAGTTCTTC.

V and J are TRBV20-1 and TRBJ1-4; 9 bases align to TRBD1. Unmatched junction bases numbered 6, after V lost 5 bases and J lost 8 bases. The CDR3 is 13 residues long. Germline CDR1 reads DFQATT; CDR2 reads SNEGSKA (reference sequence). The CDR3 DNA reads TGCAGTGCTTCAAGGACAGGGGAGGAAAAACTGTTTTTT. Protein sequence: CSASRTGEEKLFF.

The chain combines TRBV6-1 with TRBJ2-2; D not certain. CDR3 length: 12 residues. The V end was cut by 5 bases, the J end by 5 bases, with 6 bases between. The germline CDR1 and CDR2 sequences are MNHNS and SASEGT. The CDR3 DNA reads TGTGCCAGCAGTCAGCTGACCGGGGAGCTGTTTTTT. Protein sequence: CASSQLTGELFF.

This clonotype was counted many times. CDR3 sequence reads: CASRTDRDSIYEQYF. CDR3 in DNA: TGTGCCAGCAGAACAGATCGGGACTCTATCTACGAGCAGTACTTC. The rearrangement uses TRBV7-2 and TRBJ2-7, with D possibly TRBD2 on 6 matching bases. CDR1 is SGHTA, CDR2 FQGNSA, per germline. The CDR3 sequence is 15 residues long. V was pared by 6 bases and J by 3 bases, with 18 bases between.

This clonotype came up many times. The chain uses TRBV20-1 and TRBJ2-2, with 9 bases identical to TRBD1. V was pared by 2 bases and J by 6 bases, with 7 bases of the junction left unmatched. Germline-derived CDR1 and CDR2 are DFQATT and SNEGSKA (reference sequence). This CDR3 is built from 15 residues. The CDR3 nucleotides read TGCAGTGCTAGACCTCTGGACAGGGGAGCCGGGGAGCTGTTTTTT. Protein product: CSARPLDRGAGELFF.

This clonotype occurred many times. This chain joins TRBV12-3 or TRBV12-4 and TRBJ1-1; maybe TRBD1 (5 bases). V was cut by 8 bases and J by 1 base, with 20 bases left in between. The CDR3 has 16 amino acids. CDR3 protein: CASPPRYYGANTEAFF. CDR3 DNA sequence: TGTGCCAGCCCCCCAAGGTACTATGGGGCGAACACTGAAGCTTTCTTT.

V is TRBV9 and J is TRBJ1-5; no firm D call. V lost 0 bases and J lost 6, with 16 bases in between. CDR1 is SGDLS and CDR2 is YYNGEE in the germline V gene. The CDR3 covers 16 residues. The CDR3 is CASSVGGGINSQPQHF. The CDR3 nucleotides read TGTGCCAGCAGCGTAGGGGGAGGGATCAATAGTCAGCCCCAGCATTTT.

This clonotype was seen ten or more times. This chain uses TRBV27 with TRBJ1-2; D is unresolved. Per the germline V gene, CDR1 is MNHEY and CDR2 is SMNVEV (reference sequence). Deletions cut 5 bases from V and 3 bases from J, with 16 bases between. The CDR3 is 15 amino acids. The CDR3 DNA follows: TGTGCCAGCAGTCCCCAACCTTCCCGGGACTATGGCTACACCTTC. Translation gives CASSPQPSRDYGYTF.

Many counts were recorded for this clonotype. This sequence joins TRBV6-5 and TRBJ1-1; D unresolved. Trimming shortened V by 2 bases and J by 7 bases, and 5 bases separated the two germline ends. In germline, CDR1 is MNHEY, CDR2 SVGAGI. This CDR3 is built from 11 residues. This CDR3 is CASSYSLEAFF. Here the CDR3 DNA reads TGTGCCAGCAGTTACAGCCTTGAAGCTTTCTTT.

The chain carries TRBV28 and TRBJ2-1, with D perhaps matching TRBD1 (6 bases). CDR1 is MDHEN, CDR2 SYDVKM, per germline. V was clipped by 4 bases and J by 8 bases, with 18 bases between them. The CDR3 has 15 amino acids. For the CDR3, the DNA is TGTGCCAGCAGTTCAACCTCCCAGGGGATGGATGAGCAGTTCTTC. It codes for CASSSTSQGMDEQFF.

This clonotype was recorded many times. The chain joins TRBV5-1 to TRBJ2-1, with a possible D match to TRBD2 (5 bases). V was trimmed by 4 bases and J by 3 bases, leaving 8 bases between them. The CDR3 runs 13 residues. Per germline, CDR1 SGHRS and CDR2 YFSETQ. CDR3 sequence (DNA): TGCGCCAGCAGCGTGGACTTCTACAATGAGCAGTTCTTC. This codes for CASSVDFYNEQFF.

This clonotype was recorded many times. The V call is TRBV19, the J call TRBJ1-1; D uncertain. CDR1 and CDR2 (germline): LNHDA, SQIVND (reference sequence). The CDR3 has 13 amino acids. V lost 6 bases to trimming and J lost 8 bases, with 16 bases between them. The CDR3 loop is CASSSPSALEAFF. The CDR3 coding sequence is TGTGCCAGTAGCTCCCCCTCTGCGCTAGAAGCTTTCTTT.

This clonotype appeared many times. The V gene is TRBV7-3, the J gene TRBJ1-1; D call uncertain. This CDR3 region has 15 residues. In germline, CDR1 is SGHTA, CDR2 FQGTGA. The V end was cut by 0 bases, the J end by 1 base, with 9 bases between. CDR3 coding DNA: TGTGCCAGCAGCTTAACACCAGACTGGAACACTGAAGCTTTCTTT. Protein product: CASSLTPDWNTEAFF.

This clonotype was recorded many times. CDR3 residues: CASSVGQGVDLTEAFF. The DNA for the CDR3 is TGCGCCAGCAGCGTGGGACAGGGAGTCGATCTTACGGAAGCTTTCTTT. V gene TRBV5-1 combines with J gene TRBJ1-1; the match to TRBD1 covers 9 bases. Trimming removed 4 bases from V and 8 bases from J; junction bases left unmatched: 15. This CDR3 spans 16 amino acids. The V gene's germline CDR1 is SGHRS and CDR2 YFSETQ.